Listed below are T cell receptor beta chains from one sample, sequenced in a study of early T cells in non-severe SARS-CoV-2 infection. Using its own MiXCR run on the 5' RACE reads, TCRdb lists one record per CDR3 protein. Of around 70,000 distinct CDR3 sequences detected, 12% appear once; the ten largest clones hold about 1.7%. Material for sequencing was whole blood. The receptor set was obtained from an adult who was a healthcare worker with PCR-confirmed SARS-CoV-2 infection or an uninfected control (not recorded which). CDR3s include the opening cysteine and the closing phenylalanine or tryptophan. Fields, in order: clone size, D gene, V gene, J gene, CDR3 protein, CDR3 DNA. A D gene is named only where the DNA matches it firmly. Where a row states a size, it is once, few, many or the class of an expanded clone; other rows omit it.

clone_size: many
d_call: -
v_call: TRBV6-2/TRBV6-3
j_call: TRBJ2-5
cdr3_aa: CASSTQETQYF
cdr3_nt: TGTGCCAGCAGTACCCAAGAGACCCAGTACTTC

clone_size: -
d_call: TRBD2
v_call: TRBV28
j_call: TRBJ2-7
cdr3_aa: CASSLETGGVHEQYF
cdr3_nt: TGTGCCAGCAGCTTGGAGACCGGGGGGGTCCACGAGCAGTACTTC

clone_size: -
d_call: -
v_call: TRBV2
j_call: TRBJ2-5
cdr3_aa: CASMRTALLSQEAQYF
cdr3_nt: TGTGCCAGCATGAGGACAGCGCTTCTATCCCAAGAGGCCCAGTACTTC

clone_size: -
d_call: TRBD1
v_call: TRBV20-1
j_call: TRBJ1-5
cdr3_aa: CSANPGQGNQPQHF
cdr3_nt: TGCAGTGCCAACCCGGGACAGGGGAATCAGCCCCAGCATTTT

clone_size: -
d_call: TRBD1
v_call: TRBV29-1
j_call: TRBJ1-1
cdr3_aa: CSVRGQGPIEAFF
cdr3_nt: TGCAGCGTACGTGGACAGGGTCCGATTGAAGCTTTCTTT

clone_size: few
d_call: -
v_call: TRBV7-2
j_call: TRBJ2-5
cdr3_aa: CASSPRTGKYF
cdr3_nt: TGTGCCAGCAGCCCCCGGACTGGAAAGTACTTC

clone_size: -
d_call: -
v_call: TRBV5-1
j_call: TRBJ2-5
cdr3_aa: CASSLDETQYF
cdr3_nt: TGCGCCAGCAGCTTGGACGAGACCCAGTACTTC

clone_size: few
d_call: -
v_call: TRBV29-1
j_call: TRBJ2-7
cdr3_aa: CSVEDGEQYF
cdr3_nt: TGCAGCGTTGAAGACGGAGAGCAGTACTTC

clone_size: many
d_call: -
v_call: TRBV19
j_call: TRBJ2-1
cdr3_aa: CASREEGRPYNEQFF
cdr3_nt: TGTGCCAGTAGAGAAGAGGGCCGGCCTTACAATGAGCAGTTCTTC

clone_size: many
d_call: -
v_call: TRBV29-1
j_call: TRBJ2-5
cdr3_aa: CSVVPRGGTQYF
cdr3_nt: TGCAGCGTCGTACCGAGAGGAGGGACCCAGTACTTC

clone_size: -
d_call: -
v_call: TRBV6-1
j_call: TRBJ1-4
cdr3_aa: CASSPDGSTNEKLFF
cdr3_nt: TGTGCCAGCTCCCCGGACGGATCAACTAATGAAAAACTGTTTTTT

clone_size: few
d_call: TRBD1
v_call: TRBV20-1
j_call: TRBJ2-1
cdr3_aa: CSARTGSYNEQFF
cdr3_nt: TGCAGTGCTAGGACAGGGAGTTACAATGAGCAGTTCTTC

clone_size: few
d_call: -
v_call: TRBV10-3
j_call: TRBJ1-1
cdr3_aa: CAISEYGGAVFF
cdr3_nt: TGTGCCATCAGTGAGTACGGAGGGGCGGTGTTCTTT

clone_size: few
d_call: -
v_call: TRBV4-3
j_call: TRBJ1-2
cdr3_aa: CASSQEGDGLNYGYTF
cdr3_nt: TGCGCCAGCAGCCAAGAGGGGGACGGCCTTAACTATGGCTACACCTTC

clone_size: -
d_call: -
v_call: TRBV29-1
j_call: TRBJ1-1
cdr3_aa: CSVAQTTEAFF
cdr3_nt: TGCAGCGTTGCTCAGACCACTGAAGCTTTCTTT

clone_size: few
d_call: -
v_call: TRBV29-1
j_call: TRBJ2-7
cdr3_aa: CSVDRGNGNLGEQYF
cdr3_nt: TGCAGCGTTGATCGGGGGAACGGGAATTTGGGCGAGCAGTACTTC

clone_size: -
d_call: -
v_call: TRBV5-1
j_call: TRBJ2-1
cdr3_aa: CASSLLADNEQFF
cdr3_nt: TGCGCCAGCAGCCTCCTGGCAGACAATGAGCAGTTCTTC

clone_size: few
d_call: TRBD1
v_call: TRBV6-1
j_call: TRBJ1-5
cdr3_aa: CASSERTGFFVDQPQHF
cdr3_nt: TGTGCCAGCAGTGAAAGGACAGGTTTCTTCGTCGATCAGCCCCAGCATTTT

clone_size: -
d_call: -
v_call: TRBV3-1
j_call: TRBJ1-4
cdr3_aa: CASSEMGREKLFF
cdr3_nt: TGTGCCAGCAGCGAAATGGGACGCGAAAAACTGTTTTTT

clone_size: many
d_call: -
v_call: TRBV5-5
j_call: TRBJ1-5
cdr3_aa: CASSLLGTLNQPQHF
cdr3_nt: TGTGCCAGCAGCTTGCTCGGGACACTCAATCAGCCCCAGCATTTT

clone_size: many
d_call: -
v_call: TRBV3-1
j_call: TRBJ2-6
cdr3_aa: CASSQSFSGANVLTF
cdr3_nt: TGTGCCAGCAGCCAATCCTTCTCTGGGGCCAACGTCCTGACTTTC

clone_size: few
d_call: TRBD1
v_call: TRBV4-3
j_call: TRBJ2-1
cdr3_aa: CASSQEGTGDPYNEQFF
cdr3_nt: TGCGCCAGCAGCCAAGAGGGGACAGGGGATCCCTACAATGAGCAGTTCTTC

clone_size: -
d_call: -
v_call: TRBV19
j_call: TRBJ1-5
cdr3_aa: CASTRGRATNQPQHF
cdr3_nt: TGTGCCAGCACCCGAGGCCGGGCCACTAATCAGCCCCAGCATTTT

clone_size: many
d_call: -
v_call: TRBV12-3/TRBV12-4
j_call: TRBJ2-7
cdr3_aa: CASSPPGGAYEQYF
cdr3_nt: TGTGCCAGCAGTCCTCCCGGGGGTGCCTACGAGCAGTACTTC

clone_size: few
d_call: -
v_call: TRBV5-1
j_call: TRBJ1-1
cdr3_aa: CASSLEAPGDTEAFF
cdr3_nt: TGCGCCAGCAGCTTGGAGGCTCCGGGGGACACTGAAGCTTTCTTT

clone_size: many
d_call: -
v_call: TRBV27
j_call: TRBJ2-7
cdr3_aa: CASKGLLGYEQYF
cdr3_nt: TGTGCCAGCAAGGGCTTGTTAGGGTACGAGCAGTACTTC

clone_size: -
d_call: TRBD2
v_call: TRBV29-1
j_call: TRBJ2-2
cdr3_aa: CSATREGRAGELFF
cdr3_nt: TGCAGCGCAACCAGGGAGGGAAGGGCCGGGGAGCTGTTTTTT

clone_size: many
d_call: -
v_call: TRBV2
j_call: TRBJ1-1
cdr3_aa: CASSEARQFRGEAFF
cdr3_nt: TGTGCCAGCAGTGAAGCGCGACAGTTCCGGGGCGAAGCTTTCTTT

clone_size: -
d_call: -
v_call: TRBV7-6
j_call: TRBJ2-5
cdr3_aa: CASSSRLVGETQYF
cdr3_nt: TGTGCCAGCAGCTCCAGACTAGTCGGAGAGACCCAGTACTTC

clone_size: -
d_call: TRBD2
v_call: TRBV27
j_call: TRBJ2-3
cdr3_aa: CASSWGGADTQYF
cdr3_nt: TGTGCCAGCAGTTGGGGGGGGGCAGATACGCAGTATTTT

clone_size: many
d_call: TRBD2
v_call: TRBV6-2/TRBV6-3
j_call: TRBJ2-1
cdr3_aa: CASGTSGGDEQFF
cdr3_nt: TGTGCCAGCGGCACTAGCGGGGGGGATGAGCAGTTCTTC

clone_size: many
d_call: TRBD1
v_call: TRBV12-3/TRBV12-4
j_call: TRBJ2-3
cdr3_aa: CASSLAPGGHTQYF
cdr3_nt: TGTGCCAGCAGTTTAGCGCCAGGGGGACATACGCAGTATTTT

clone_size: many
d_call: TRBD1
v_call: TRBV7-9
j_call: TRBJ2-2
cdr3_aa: CASSPGQVEGGELFF
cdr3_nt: TGTGCCAGCAGCCCCGGACAGGTTGAGGGCGGGGAGCTGTTTTTT

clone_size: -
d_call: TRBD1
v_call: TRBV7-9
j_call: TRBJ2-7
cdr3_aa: CASSLFLFASRDRLGEQYF
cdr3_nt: TGTGCCAGCAGCTTATTCCTTTTCGCATCCAGGGACAGACTTGGGGAGCAGTACTTC

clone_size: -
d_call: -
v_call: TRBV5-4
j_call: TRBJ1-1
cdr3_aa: CASSLEVGDTEAFF
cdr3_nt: TGTGCCAGCAGCTTGGAGGTTGGGGACACTGAAGCTTTCTTT

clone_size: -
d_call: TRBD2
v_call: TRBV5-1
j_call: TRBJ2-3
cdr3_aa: CASKGLAGVADTQYF
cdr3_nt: TGCGCCAGCAAAGGACTAGCGGGTGTGGCAGATACGCAGTATTTT

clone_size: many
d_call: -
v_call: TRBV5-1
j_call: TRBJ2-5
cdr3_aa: CASSSSSARGRGTQYF
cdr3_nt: TGCGCCAGCAGCTCGTCCTCCGCAAGGGGTCGGGGGACCCAGTACTTC

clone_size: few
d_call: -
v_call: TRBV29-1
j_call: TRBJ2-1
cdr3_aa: CSVESPFSNEQFF
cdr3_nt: TGCAGCGTTGAATCCCCTTTTAGCAATGAGCAGTTCTTC

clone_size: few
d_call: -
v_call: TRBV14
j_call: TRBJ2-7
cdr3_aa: CASSRKPAGEQYF
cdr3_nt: TGTGCCAGCAGCCGAAAACCCGCGGGGGAGCAGTACTTC

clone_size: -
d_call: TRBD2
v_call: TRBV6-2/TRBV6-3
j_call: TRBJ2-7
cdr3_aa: CASSYSASGSYEQYF
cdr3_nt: TGTGCCAGCAGTTACTCGGCTAGCGGAAGCTACGAGCAGTACTTC

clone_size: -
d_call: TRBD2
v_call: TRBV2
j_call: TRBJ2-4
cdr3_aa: CASSEGTSGHIQYF
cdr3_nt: TGTGCCAGCAGTGAAGGGACTAGCGGCCACATTCAGTACTTC

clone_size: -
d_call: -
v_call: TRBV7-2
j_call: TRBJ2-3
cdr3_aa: CASSFPGSDTQYF
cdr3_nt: TGTGCCAGCAGCTTTCCAGGGAGCGATACGCAGTATTTT

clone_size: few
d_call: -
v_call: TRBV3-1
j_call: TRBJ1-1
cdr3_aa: CASSPVAGLQAFF
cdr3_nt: TGTGCCAGCAGCCCGGTCGCGGGGCTGCAAGCTTTCTTT

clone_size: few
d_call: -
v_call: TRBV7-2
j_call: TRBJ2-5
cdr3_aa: CASTRRLGYQETQYF
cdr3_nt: TGTGCCAGCACCCGGCGGTTGGGGTACCAAGAGACCCAGTACTTC

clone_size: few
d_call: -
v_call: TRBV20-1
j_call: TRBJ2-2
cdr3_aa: CSAREGEGTGELFF
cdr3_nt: TGCAGTGCTAGAGAAGGCGAGGGGACCGGGGAGCTGTTTTTT

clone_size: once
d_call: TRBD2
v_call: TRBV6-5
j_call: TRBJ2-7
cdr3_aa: CASSRTSGGFQYF
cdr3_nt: TGTGCCAGCAGCAGGACTAGCGGGGGTTTCCAGTACTTC

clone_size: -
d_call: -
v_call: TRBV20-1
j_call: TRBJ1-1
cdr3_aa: CSAPRDSEAFF
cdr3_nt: TGCAGTGCCCCGCGGGACTCTGAAGCTTTCTTT

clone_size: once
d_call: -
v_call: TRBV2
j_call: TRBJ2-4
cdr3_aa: CASSEGRGATDIQYF
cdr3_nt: TGTGCCAGCAGTGAAGGACGGGGGGCGACGGACATTCAGTACTTC

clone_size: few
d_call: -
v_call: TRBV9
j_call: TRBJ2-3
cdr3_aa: CASSPQGPTQYF
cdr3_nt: TGTGCCAGCAGCCCTCAAGGTCCTACGCAGTATTTT

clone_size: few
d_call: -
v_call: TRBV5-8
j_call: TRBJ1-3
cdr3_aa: CASSPRLGGGYTIYF
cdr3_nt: TGTGCCAGCAGCCCCCGGCTGGGGGGTGGATACACCATATATTTT

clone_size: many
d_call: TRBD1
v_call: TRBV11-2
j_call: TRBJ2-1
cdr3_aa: CASSLGDRGPYNEQFF
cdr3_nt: TGTGCCAGCAGCTTAGGGGACAGGGGACCCTACAATGAGCAGTTCTTC

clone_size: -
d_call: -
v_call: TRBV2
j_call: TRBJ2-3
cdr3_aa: CASSPGGQSDTQYF
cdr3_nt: TGTGCCAGCAGTCCCGGGGGACAGTCAGATACGCAGTATTTT

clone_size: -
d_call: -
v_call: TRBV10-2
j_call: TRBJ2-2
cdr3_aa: CASTDKVGPGAGELFF
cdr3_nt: TGCGCCAGCACTGACAAGGTCGGGCCTGGCGCCGGGGAGCTGTTTTTT

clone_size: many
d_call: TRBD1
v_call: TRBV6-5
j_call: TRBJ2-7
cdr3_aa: CASSSTGDPLAEQYF
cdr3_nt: TGTGCCAGCAGTTCAACAGGGGACCCCCTTGCCGAGCAGTACTTC

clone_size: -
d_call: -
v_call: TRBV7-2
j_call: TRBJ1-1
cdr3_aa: CASSLNEMNTEAFF
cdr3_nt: TGTGCCAGCAGCTTAAACGAAATGAACACTGAAGCTTTCTTT

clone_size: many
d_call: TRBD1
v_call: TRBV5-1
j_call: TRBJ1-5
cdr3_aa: CASSLGGGNQPQHF
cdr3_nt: TGCGCCAGCAGCTTGGGAGGGGGCAACCAGCCCCAGCATTTT

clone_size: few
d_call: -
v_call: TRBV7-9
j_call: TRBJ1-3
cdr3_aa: CASSLDLQGPGNTIYF
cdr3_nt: TGTGCCAGCAGCTTAGATCTCCAAGGACCTGGAAACACCATATATTTT

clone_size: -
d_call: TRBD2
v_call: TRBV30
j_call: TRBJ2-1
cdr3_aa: CAWSPRGGISSYNEQFF
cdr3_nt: TGTGCCTGGAGCCCCCGGGGGGGAATTAGCTCCTACAATGAGCAGTTCTTC

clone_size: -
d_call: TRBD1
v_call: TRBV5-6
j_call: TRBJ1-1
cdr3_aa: CASSYTGGFWDTEAFF
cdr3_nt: TGTGCCAGCAGCTATACAGGGGGTTTTTGGGACACTGAAGCTTTCTTT